This section outlines one T cell receptor (beta chain) sequence together with its context. Its antigen is unknown. This entry is derived from a study of OX40 agonist ivuxolimab in advanced cancers. Overall study context: Patients with hepatocellular carcinoma, melanoma, renal cell or head and neck cancer made up the dose-escalation patients.

The V and J ends lost 0 bases and 0 bases, in that order; junction bases with no gene match: 1. Germline V lookup: CDR1 SGHVS, CDR2 FQNEAQ. The length of the CDR3 is 16 residues. Data came from immunoSEQ multiplex PCR; TCRdb stores just in-frame clones and leaves some out. In the table there are tens of thousands of clones, almost 90% of which are singletons. Notes on the study in general: Some of the nonresponding patients also showed low levels of normalized T-cell clonal expansion.

This receptor was taken from an adult with an advanced solid tumor such as melanoma, head and neck, liver or kidney cancer. The sample consisted of CD4+ or CD8+ T cells sorted from blood, taken in a trial of the OX40 agonist ivuxolimab. The chain carries TRBV7-8 and TRBJ2-3; 9 positions agree with TRBD2. The CDR3 loop is CASSLAGLASTDTQYF. As DNA, the CDR3 is TGTGCCAGCAGCTTAGCGGGACTAGCAAGCACAGATACGCAGTATTTT.